These 24 T cell receptor beta chains were all obtained from the same sample, sequenced in a study of T cell repertoires in cytomegalovirus infection. In TCRdb, the reads were re-called with MiXCR into one record per CDR3 protein. The sample gives about 140,000 distinct CDR3 sequences, approximately 5.9% of which show up once; about a sixth is in the top ten. Sequencing was done on a sample of PBMCs. The receptors derive from a human donor in good health (CMV status not recorded). Some clones in this sample may be carry-over from other donors' samples.

The V call is TRBV7-9, the J call TRBJ1-2, with 10 bases lining up with TRBD1. Per germline, CDR1 SEHNR and CDR2 FQNEAQ (reference sequence). Unmatched junction bases numbered 1, after V lost 6 bases and J lost 3 bases. This CDR3 spans 13 amino acids. CDR3 nucleotides: TGTGCCAGCAGGGGGACAGGGGACTATGGCTACACCTTC. Its protein is CASRGTGDYGYTF. Full variable domain (missing parts from reference TRBV7-9 and TRBJ1-2): DTGVSQNPRHKITKRGQNVTFRCDPISEHNRLYWYRQTLGQGPEFLTYFQNEAQLEKSRLLSDRFSAERPKGSFSTLEIQRTEQGDSAMYLCASRGTGDYGYTFGSGTRLTVV.

This clonotype was found a few times. The chain couples TRBV11-2 to TRBJ2-7; 8 bases match TRBD1. The CDR3 is 15 amino acids. Germline CDR1 SGHAT, CDR2 FQNNGV. The junction had 9 bases not matched to a gene; V was cut back by 5 bases and J by 3 bases. The CDR3 protein is CASSPWTGPGYEQYF. For the CDR3, the DNA is TGTGCCAGCAGCCCATGGACAGGGCCGGGCTACGAGCAGTACTTC.

This clonotype has ten or more counts. The J gene is TRBJ2-1, the V gene TRBV10-3; 12 positions agree with TRBD2. V was clipped by 4 bases and J by 0 bases; unmatched bases: 4. The CDR3 spans 17 residues. Germline lookup yields CDR1 ENHRY and CDR2 SYGVKD. CDR3 sequence (DNA): TGTGCCATCAGTGGGACTAGCGGGGAGAGCTCCTACAATGAGCAGTTCTTC. Its translation: CAISGTSGESSYNEQFF.

For this clonotype: A much larger clone lies one base from this, so it may be a read error. The chain couples TRBV9 to TRBJ2-3; D tentatively fits TRBD1 or TRBD2 (5 bases each). The CDR3 is 15 amino acids. CDR1 and CDR2 from the germline V gene are SGDLS and YYNGEE. The CDR3 region is CASSARDRLADTQCF. The CDR3 bases are TGTGCCAGCAGCGCCCGGGACCGACTGGCGGATACGCAGTGTTTT.

The V gene is TRBV20-1, the J gene TRBJ2-3, with TRBD2 identical over 8 bases. Germline lookup yields CDR1 DFQATT and CDR2 SNEGSKA (reference sequence). This CDR3 is 16 amino acids long. Germline trimming cut 0 bases from V and 1 base from J; bases unmatched to any gene: 6. The CDR3 DNA reads TGCAGTGCTAGAGATTACGGGGGGGCTGGCACAGATACGCAGTATTTT. This translates into CSARDYGGAGTDTQYF.

This clonotype has a handful of counts. The chain recombines TRBV20-1 with TRBJ1-3; 11 bases align to TRBD1. V dropped 5 bases and J dropped 8; count of bases not matched to a gene: 5. Germline CDR1 and CDR2: DFQATT and SNEGSKA (reference sequence). CDR3 length: 13 amino acids. The CDR3 region is CSAWTGGIDTIYF. Written as DNA, the CDR3 is TGCAGTGCTTGGACAGGGGGCATAGACACCATATATTTT.

The chain uses TRBV3-1 and TRBJ1-2; TRBD1 is a possible D gene (6 bases). This CDR3 comprises 15 residues. V was pared by 0 bases and J by 6 bases, with 14 bases between. CDR1 LGHDT and CDR2 YNNKEL come from the germline V gene (reference sequence). CDR3 DNA sequence: TGTGCCAGCAGCCAAGAAAGGTCCAGGGGCCATGGCTACACCTTC. As protein: CASSQERSRGHGYTF.

A few counts support this clonotype. The chain is built from TRBV3-1 and TRBJ2-7; D unclear. There are 14 residues in the CDR3. V lost 2 bases and J lost 4, with 12 bases in between. CDR1 is LGHDT, CDR2 YNNKEL, per germline (reference sequence). In nucleotides, the CDR3 is TGTGCCAGCAGCCAACGCTCCCGGGCATACGAGCAGTACTTC. Its translation: CASSQRSRAYEQYF.

This clonotype was seen many times. The genes are TRBV9 and TRBJ2-5; no firm D call. Trimming took 4 bases from V and 5 from J, leaving 18 bases between them. Looked up from germline, CDR1 is SGDLS and CDR2 is YYNGEE. This CDR3 comprises 15 residues. In DNA, the CDR3 is TGTGCCAGCAGCCGCGGCCCGACTGATGGGGAGACCCAGTACTTC. Protein sequence: CASSRGPTDGETQYF. Full variable domain (outside the CDR3, taken from reference TRBV9 and TRBJ2-5): DSGVTQTPKHLITATGQRVTLRCSPRSGDLSVYWYQQSLDQGLQFLIQYYNGEERAKGNILERFSAQQFPDLHSELNLSSLELGDSALYFCASSRGPTDGETQYFGPGTRLLVL.

This clonotype was counted at least ten times. The V call is TRBV7-8, the J call TRBJ1-4, with TRBD1 matching 7 bases. The CDR3 is made up of 17 amino acids. Unmatched junction bases numbered 7, after V lost 3 bases and J lost 0 bases. Per germline, CDR1 SGHVS and CDR2 FQNEAQ. The CDR3, as DNA: TGTGCCAGCAGCTTCCGACAGGGTGGTGCAACTAATGAAAAACTGTTTTTT. Residues: CASSFRQGGATNEKLFF.

This clonotype appeared a few times. The chain has TRBV5-1 and TRBJ2-1, with 10 bases matching TRBD2. The germline V gene encodes CDR1 SGHRS and CDR2 YFSETQ. After removal of 4 bases from V and 8 bases from J, the junction contained 9 bases not matched to a gene. This CDR3 is built from 15 residues. The DNA for the CDR3 is TGCGCCAGCAGCAGCCAGAGCGGGGGGGCCTATGAGCAGTTCTTC. Residues: CASSSQSGGAYEQFF.

This clonotype was observed many times. The chain couples TRBV6-2 or TRBV6-3 to TRBJ2-7; weak D call: TRBD1 (6 bases). Germline CDR1 and CDR2: MNHEY and SVGEGT. V lost 10 bases and J 2 bases, leaving 12 bases between the germline ends. CDR3 length: 12 residues. CDR3 protein: CATTGITYEQYF. CDR3 nucleotide sequence: TGTGCCACAACAGGGATCACCTACGAGCAGTACTTC.

This clonotype has a count of ten or more. The V call is TRBV10-2, the J call TRBJ1-5; the match to TRBD1 covers 7 bases. The V and J ends lost 10 bases and 5 bases, in that order; junction bases with no gene match: 8. The germline V gene encodes CDR1 WSHSY and CDR2 SAAADI. The CDR3 has 13 residues. The CDR3 DNA follows: TGCGCCATCCCAGGGGGGACCTATCAGCCCCAGCATTTT. This encodes CAIPGGTYQPQHF.

J is TRBJ2-3 and V is TRBV7-9; TRBD1 agrees at 9 bases. The CDR3 spans 15 residues. Germline V gene lookup returns CDR1 SEHNR and CDR2 FQNEAQ (reference sequence). The trim removed 5 bases at V and 1 base at J, leaving 4 bases unmatched. DNA of the CDR3: TGTGCCAGCAGCCACAGGGGGCTCGGCACAGATACGCAGTATTTT. Amino acid sequence: CASSHRGLGTDTQYF.

This clonotype has just one count. The rearrangement uses TRBV19 and TRBJ1-5, with D hard to call. This CDR3 is 15 amino acids long. The V and J ends lost 1 base and 4 bases respectively, with 11 bases between them. Germline CDR1 is LNHDA and CDR2 is SQIVND (reference sequence). CDR3 amino acids: CASSIVAGPNQPQHF. CDR3 sequence (DNA): TGTGCCAGTAGTATAGTTGCAGGACCGAATCAGCCCCAGCATTTT.

In this sample, this clonotype turned up many times. The chain uses TRBV7-2 and TRBJ1-1; 8 nucleotides agree with TRBD1. Germline V gene sequence: CDR1 SGHTA, CDR2 FQGNSA. The CDR3 length is 14 residues. With V trimmed by 5 bases and J by 5 bases, 7 bases remained unmatched. In nucleotides, the CDR3 is TGTGCCAGCAGCACCAGGGGGCGGGGAACTGAAGCTTTCTTT. It is translated as CASSTRGRGTEAFF.

This clonotype was seen ten or more times. The gene calls are TRBV7-2 and TRBJ1-2; possible D gene TRBD1, 6 bases. With 1 base removed from V and 0 bases from J, the gap between germline ends came to 15 bases. The CDR3 sequence is 17 residues long. CDR1 and CDR2 (germline): SGHTA, FQGNSA. The CDR3 protein is CASSLVGGAPTNYGYTF. CDR3 in DNA: TGTGCCAGCAGCTTAGTTGGGGGGGCCCCTACTAACTATGGCTACACCTTC. Full variable domain (missing parts from reference TRBV7-2 and TRBJ1-2): GAGVSQSPSNKVTEKGKDVELRCDPISGHTALYWYRQSLGQGLEFLIYFQGNSAPDKSGLPSDRFSAERTGGSVSTLTIQRTQQEDSAVYLCASSLVGGAPTNYGYTFGSGTRLTVV.

This clonotype was detected ten times or more. This chain uses TRBV20-1 with TRBJ1-1; TRBD1 might be the D (6 bases). The CDR3 covers 13 residues. Germline CDR1 is DFQATT and CDR2 is SNEGSKA (reference sequence). Deletions cut 1 base from V and 7 bases from J, with 13 bases between. The CDR3 sequence is CSARVLRGDEAFF. CDR3 in DNA: TGCAGTGCTAGAGTTCTCAGGGGCGATGAAGCTTTCTTT.

This clonotype has ten or more counts. The V call is TRBV6-4, the J call TRBJ2-3; TRBD2 matches at 9 bases. This CDR3 comprises 14 residues. In germline, CDR1 is MRHNA, CDR2 SNTAGT. The V gene end was trimmed by 4 bases and the J gene end by 2 bases; junction bases not matched to a gene: 1. For the CDR3, the DNA is TGTGCCAGCAGTGGCGGGGGGGCCACAGATACGCAGTATTTT. Protein product: CASSGGGATDTQYF.

The genes are TRBV5-5 and TRBJ1-1, with 7 bases matching TRBD1. The CDR3 is made up of 13 amino acids. V trimming: 3 bases; J trimming: 4 bases; junction bases outside the gene matches: 3. From germline, CDR1 is SGHKS and CDR2 YYEKEE (reference sequence). The CDR3 here is CASSSTGTTEAFF. In nucleotides, the CDR3 is TGTGCCAGCAGCTCGACAGGGACCACTGAAGCTTTCTTT.

There are many counts of this clonotype. The rearrangement uses TRBV7-2 and TRBJ1-1; 11 nucleotides agree with TRBD1. Germline V gene lookup returns CDR1 SGHTA and CDR2 FQGNSA. The V segment lost 2 bases and the J segment 4 bases; nucleotides outside the gene matches: 3. The CDR3 contains 15 residues. CDR3 sequence: CASSLWTGGFTEAFF. Here the CDR3 DNA reads TGTGCCAGCAGCTTATGGACAGGGGGCTTCACTGAAGCTTTCTTT.

J is TRBJ1-2 and V is TRBV28; D may be TRBD1 (5 bases). The CDR3 loop spans 16 amino acids. Trimming took off 5 bases at V and 4 bases at J, with 20 bases between the two ends. CDR1 MDHEN and CDR2 SYDVKM come from the germline V gene. In nucleotides, the CDR3 is TGTGCCAGCAGTCCCCCGGCGGGGGAACGGATCTATGGCTACACCTTC. It specifies CASSPPAGERIYGYTF.

This clonotype was seen ten or more times. The chain uses TRBV6-1 and TRBJ2-2, with D possibly being TRBD2 (6 bases). The CDR3 runs to 19 residues. CDR1 is MNHNS and CDR2 is SASEGT in the germline V gene. V dropped 3 bases and J dropped 6 bases, with 26 bases sitting between them. CDR3 nucleotides: TGTGCCAGCAGTGAGCGATGGGGACTCCTACTTCGTCTACCCGGGGAGCTGTTTTTT. Translation gives CASSERWGLLLRLPGELFF.

At least ten counts were recorded for this clonotype. The rearrangement joins TRBV6-1 to TRBJ1-5; 8 bases align to TRBD1. Germline V gene sequence: CDR1 MNHNS, CDR2 SASEGT. The V and J ends lost 8 bases and 5 bases, in that order; junction bases with no gene match: 11. The CDR3 sequence is 15 residues long. The CDR3 DNA reads TGTGCCAGCGACGTATACAGGGGGGGAGATCAGCCCCAGCATTTT. It codes for CASDVYRGGDQPQHF.